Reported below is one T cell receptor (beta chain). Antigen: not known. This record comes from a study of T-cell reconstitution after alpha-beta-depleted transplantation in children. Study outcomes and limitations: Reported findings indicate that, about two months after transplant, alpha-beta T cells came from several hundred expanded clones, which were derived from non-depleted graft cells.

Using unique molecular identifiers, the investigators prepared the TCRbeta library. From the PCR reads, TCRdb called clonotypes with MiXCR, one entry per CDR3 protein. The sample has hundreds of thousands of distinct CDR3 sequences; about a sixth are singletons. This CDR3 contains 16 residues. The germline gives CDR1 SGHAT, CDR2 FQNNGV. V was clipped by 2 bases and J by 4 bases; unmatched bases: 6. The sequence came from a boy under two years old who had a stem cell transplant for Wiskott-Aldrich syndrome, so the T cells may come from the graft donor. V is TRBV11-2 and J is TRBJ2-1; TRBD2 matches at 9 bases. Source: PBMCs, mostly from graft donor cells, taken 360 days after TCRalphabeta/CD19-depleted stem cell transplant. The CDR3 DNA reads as TGTGCCAGCAGCTTATTGCGGGGGGGATGGTACAATGAGCAGTTCTTC. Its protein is CASSLLRGGWYNEQFF. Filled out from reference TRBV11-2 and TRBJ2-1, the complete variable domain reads EAGVAQSPRYKIIEKRQSVAFWCNPISGHATLYWYQQILGQGPKLLIQFQNNGVVDDSQLPKDRFSAERLKGVDSTLKIQPAKLEDSAVYLCASSLLRGGWYNEQFFGPGTRLTVL.